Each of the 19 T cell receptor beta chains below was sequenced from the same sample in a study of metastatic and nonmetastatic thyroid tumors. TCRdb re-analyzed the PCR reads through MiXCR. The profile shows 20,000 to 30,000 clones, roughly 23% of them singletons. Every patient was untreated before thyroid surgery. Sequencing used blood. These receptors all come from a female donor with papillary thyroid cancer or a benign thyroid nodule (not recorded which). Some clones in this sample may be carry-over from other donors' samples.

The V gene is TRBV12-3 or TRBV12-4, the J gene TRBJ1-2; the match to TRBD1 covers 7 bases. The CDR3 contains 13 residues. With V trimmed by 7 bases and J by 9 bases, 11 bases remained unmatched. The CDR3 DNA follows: TGTGCCAGCATTGAATTCGACAGGGACTGCTACACCTTC. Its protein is CASIEFDRDCYTF.

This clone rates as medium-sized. In DNA form, the CDR3 reads TGTGCCAGCAGTTACTCCGGTGGGGCTTTCTTT. Translation: CASSYSGGAFF. The chain carries TRBV6-5 and TRBJ1-1; no definite D call. Per the germline V gene, CDR1 is MNHEY and CDR2 is SVGAGI. V was clipped by 0 bases and J by 11 bases, with 7 bases between them. CDR3 length: 11 amino acids.

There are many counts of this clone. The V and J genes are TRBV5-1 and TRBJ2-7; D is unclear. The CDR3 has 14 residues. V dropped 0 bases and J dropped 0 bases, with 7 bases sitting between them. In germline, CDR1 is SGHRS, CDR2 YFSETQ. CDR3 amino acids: CASSLVASSYEQYF. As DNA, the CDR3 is TGCGCCAGCAGCTTGGTTGCTTCCTCCTACGAGCAGTACTTC.

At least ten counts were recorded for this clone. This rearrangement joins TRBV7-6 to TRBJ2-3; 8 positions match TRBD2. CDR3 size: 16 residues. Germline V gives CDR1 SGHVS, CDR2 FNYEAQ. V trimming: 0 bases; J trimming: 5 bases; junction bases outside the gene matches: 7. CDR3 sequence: CASSLAFGGGVDTQYF. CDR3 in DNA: TGTGCCAGCAGCTTAGCGTTCGGGGGGGGCGTAGATACGCAGTATTTT.

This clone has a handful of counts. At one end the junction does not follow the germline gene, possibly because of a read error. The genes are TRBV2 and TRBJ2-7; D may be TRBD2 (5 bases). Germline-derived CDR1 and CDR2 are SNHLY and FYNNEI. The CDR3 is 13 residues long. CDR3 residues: CASSVSGPCEQCF. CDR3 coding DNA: TGTGCCAGCAGTGTGAGCGGCCCCTGCGAGCAGTGCTTC.

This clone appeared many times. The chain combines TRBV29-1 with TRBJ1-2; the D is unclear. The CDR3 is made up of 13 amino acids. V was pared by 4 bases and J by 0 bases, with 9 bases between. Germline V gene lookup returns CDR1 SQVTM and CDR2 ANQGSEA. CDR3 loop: CSVGEDPNYGYTF. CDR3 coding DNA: TGCAGCGTTGGTGAAGACCCTAACTATGGCTACACCTTC.

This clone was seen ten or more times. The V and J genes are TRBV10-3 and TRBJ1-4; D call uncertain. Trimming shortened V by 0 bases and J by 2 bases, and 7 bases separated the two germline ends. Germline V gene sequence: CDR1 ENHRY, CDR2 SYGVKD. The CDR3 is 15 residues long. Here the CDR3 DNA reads TGTGCCATCAGTGAGTCGTCCCCGACTAATGAAAAACTGTTTTTT. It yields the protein CAISESSPTNEKLFF.

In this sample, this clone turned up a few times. The CDR3 nucleotides are TGTGCCAGCTACAGTGGAAGAGTAACTGAAGCTTTCTTT. The encoded protein is CASYSGRVTEAFF. This chain links TRBV6-1 with TRBJ1-1; D remains unclear. Trimming shortened V by 8 bases and J by 5 bases, and 15 bases separated the two germline ends. CDR1 MNHNS and CDR2 SASEGT come from the germline V gene. The length of the CDR3 is 13 residues.

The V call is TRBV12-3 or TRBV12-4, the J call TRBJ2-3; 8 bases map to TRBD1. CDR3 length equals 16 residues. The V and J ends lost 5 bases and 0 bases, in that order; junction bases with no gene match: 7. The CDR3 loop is CASSLKDRASTDTQYF. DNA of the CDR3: TGTGCCAGCAGTCTAAAGGACAGGGCTAGCACAGATACGCAGTATTTT.

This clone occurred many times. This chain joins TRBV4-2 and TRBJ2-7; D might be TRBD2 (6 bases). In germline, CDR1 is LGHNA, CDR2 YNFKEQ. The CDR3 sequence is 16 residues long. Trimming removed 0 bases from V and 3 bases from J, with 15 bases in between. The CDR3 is CASSQEGGEAHYEQYF. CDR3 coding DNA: TGTGCCAGCAGCCAAGAGGGTGGGGAGGCCCACTACGAGCAGTACTTC.

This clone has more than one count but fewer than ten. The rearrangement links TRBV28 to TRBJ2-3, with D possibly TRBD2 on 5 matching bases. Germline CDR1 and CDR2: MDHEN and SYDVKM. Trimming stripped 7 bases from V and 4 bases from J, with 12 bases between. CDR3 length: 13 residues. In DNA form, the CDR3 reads TGTGCCAGCATTCCCCCGAGGGCAGATACGCAGTATTTT. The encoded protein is CASIPPRADTQYF.

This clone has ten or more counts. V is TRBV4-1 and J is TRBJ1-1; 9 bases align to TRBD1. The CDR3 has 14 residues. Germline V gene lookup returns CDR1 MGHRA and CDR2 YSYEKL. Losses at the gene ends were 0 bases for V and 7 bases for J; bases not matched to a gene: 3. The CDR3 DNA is TGCGCCAGCAGCCAAGAAGGACAGGGGCGTGAAGCTTTCTTT. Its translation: CASSQEGQGREAFF.

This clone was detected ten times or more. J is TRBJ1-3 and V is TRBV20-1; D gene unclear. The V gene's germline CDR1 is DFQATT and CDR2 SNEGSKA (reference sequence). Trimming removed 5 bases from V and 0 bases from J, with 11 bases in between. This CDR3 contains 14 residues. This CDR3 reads CSAFTRDSGNTIYF. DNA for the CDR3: TGCAGTGCTTTTACAAGGGACTCTGGAAACACCATATATTTT.

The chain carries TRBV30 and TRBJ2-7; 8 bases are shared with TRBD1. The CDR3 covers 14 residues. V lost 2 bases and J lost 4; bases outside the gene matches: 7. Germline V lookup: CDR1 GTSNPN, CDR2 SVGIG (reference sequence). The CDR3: CAWSQTGAPYEQYF. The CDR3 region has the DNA TGTGCCTGGAGTCAGACAGGGGCCCCATACGAGCAGTACTTC.

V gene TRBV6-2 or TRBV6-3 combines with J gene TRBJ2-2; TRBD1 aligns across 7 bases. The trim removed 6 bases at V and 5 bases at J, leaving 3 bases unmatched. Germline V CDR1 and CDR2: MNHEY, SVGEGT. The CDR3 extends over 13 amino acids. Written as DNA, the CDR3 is TGTGCCAGCAGAGTGACAGGGACCGGGGAGCTGTTTTTT. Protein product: CASRVTGTGELFF.

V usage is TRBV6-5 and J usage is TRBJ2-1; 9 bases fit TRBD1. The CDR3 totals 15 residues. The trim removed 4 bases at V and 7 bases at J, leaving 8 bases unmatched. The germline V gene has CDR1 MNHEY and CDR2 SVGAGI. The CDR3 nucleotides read TGTGCCAGCAGTTTACAGGGGGCGCCTGGAAATGAGCAGTTCTTC. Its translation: CASSLQGAPGNEQFF.

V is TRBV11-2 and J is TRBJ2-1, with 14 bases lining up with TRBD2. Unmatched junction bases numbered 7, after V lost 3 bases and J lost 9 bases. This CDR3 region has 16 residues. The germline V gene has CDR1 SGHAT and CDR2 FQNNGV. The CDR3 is CASSFRLAGGPGEQFF. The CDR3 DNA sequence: TGTGCCAGCAGCTTCCGACTAGCGGGGGGGCCAGGTGAGCAGTTCTTC.

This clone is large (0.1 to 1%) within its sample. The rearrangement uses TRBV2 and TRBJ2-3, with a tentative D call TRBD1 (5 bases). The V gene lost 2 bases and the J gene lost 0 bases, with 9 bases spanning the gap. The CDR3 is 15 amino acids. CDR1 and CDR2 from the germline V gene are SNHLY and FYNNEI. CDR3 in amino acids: CASSETGSSTDTQYF. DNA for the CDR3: TGTGCCAGCAGTGAAACAGGATCTAGCACAGATACGCAGTATTTT.

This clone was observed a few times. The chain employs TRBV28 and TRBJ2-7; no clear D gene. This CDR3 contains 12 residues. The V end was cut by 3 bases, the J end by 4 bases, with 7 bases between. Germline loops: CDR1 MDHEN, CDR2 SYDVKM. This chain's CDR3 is CASSFGAYEQYF. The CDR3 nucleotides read TGTGCCAGCAGTTTTGGAGCTTACGAGCAGTACTTC.